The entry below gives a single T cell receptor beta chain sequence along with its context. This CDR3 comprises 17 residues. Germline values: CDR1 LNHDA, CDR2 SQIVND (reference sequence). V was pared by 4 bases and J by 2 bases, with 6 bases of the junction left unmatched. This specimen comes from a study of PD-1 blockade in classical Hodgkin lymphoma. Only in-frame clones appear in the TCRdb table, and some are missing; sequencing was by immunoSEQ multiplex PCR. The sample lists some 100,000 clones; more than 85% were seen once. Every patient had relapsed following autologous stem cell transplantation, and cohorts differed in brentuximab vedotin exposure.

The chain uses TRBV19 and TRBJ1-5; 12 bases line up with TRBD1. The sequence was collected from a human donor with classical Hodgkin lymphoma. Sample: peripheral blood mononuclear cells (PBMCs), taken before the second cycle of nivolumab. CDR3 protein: CASSTRDRGLGNQPQHF. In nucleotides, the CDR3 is TGTGCCAGTAGTACGCGGGACAGGGGGCTCGGCAATCAGCCCCAGCATTTT.